This TCR beta chain was profiled in a study of blood T cell repertoires in COVID-19. Study-wide context: Samples taken during acute and convalescent COVID-19 were collected in the United States, Italy and Spain. Sources were T cells, B-cell-depleted T cells, or PBMCs; the material itself was cDNA or gDNA.

This CDR3 region has 14 residues. Germline V gives CDR1 SGHRS, CDR2 YFSETQ. V lost 2 bases to trimming and J lost 1 base, with 9 bases between them. In its sample, this clone was seen once. In the study's own analysis: It was from reference gene primer amplification that nucleated cell counts were estimated. The assay was immunoSEQ multiplex PCR, and TCRdb's table has in-frame clones only and misses some. V, J and clone size derive from that table, while D and trimming were established from the DNA sequence. The table records 200,000 to 250,000 clones, roughly 85% of them present only once. The genes are TRBV5-1 and TRBJ2-5; D is undetermined. The sequencing sample was made of peripheral blood. The sequence was obtained from a man aged 45 to 65 with COVID-19, enrolled during active disease. CDR3 coding DNA: TGCGCCAGCAGCTTATTTTCAATCCAAGAGACCCAGTACTTC. It codes for CASSLFSIQETQYF.